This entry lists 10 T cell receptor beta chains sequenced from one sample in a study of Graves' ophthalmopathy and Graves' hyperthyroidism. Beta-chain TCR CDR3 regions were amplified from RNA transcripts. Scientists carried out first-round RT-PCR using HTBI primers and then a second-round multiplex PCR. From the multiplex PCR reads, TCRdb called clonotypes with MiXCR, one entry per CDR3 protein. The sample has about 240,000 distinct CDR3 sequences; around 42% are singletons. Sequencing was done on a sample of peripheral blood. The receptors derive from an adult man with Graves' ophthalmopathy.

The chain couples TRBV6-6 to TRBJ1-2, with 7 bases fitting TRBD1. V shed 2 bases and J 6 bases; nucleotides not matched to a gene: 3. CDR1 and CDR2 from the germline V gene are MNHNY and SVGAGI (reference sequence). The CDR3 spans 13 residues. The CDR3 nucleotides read TGTGCCAGCAGTTACGACAGGGTAGATGGCTACACCTTC. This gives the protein CASSYDRVDGYTF.

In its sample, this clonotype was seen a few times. The CDR3 loop reads CASSQEQFLSNQPQHF. The CDR3 DNA is TGTGCCAGCAGCCAAGAACAATTCCTCAGCAATCAGCCCCAGCATTTT. J is TRBJ1-5 and V is TRBV7-3, with D unresolved. Germline V gives CDR1 SGHTA, CDR2 FQGTGA. The CDR3 is 16 amino acids. The V and J ends lost 5 bases and 1 base respectively, with 15 bases between them.

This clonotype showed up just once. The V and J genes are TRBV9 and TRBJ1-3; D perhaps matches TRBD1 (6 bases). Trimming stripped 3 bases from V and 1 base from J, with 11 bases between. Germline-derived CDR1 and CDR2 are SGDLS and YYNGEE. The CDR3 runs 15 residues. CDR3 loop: CASSETGYSGNTIYF. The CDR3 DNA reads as TGTGCCAGCAGCGAGACAGGTTATTCTGGAAACACCATATATTTT.

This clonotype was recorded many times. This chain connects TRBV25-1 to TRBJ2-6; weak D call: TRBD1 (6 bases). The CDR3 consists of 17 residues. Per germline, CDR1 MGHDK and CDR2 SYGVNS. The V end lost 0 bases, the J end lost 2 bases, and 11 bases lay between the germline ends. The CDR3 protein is CASSEYKQGPGANVLTF. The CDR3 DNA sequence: TGTGCCAGCAGTGAATACAAGCAGGGGCCTGGGGCCAACGTCCTGACTTTC.

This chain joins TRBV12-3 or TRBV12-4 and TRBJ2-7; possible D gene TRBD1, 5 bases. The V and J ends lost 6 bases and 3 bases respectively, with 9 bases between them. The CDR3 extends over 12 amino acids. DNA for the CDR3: TGTGCCAGCAGCAAGACAGTCTACGAGCAGTACTTC. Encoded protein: CASSKTVYEQYF.

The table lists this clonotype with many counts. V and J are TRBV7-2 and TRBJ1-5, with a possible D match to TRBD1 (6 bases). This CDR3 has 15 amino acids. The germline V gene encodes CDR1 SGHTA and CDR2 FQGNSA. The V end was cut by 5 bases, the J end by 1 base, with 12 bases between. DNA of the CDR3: TGTGCCAGCAGCCAAGGGGGGTGGAGCAATCAGCCCCAGCATTTT. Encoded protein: CASSQGGWSNQPQHF.

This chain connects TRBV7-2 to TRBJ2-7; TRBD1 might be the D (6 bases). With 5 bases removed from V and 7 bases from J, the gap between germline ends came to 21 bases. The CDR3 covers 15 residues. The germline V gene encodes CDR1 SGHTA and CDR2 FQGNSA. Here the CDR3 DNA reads TGTGCCAGCAGCGGGGGCAACGTGGACCGGAGTGAGCAGTACTTC. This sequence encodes CASSGGNVDRSEQYF.

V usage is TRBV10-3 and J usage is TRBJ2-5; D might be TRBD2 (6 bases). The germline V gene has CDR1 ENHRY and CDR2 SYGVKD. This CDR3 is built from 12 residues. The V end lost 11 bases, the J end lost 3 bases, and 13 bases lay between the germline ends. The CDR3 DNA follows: TGTGCCTCTGGGGACTTTGAAGAGACCCAGTACTTC. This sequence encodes CASGDFEETQYF.

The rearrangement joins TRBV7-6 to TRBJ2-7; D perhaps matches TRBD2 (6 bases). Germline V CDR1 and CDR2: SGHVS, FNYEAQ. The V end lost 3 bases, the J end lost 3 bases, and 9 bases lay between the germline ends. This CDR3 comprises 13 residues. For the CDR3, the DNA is TGTGCCAGCAGCTTCGAAGCGGGCTACGAGCAGTACTTC. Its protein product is CASSFEAGYEQYF.

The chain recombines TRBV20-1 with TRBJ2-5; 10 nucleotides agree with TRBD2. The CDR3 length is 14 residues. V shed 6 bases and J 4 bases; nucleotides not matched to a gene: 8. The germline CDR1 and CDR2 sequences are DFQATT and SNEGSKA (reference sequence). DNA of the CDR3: TGCAGTGCCCAAGGACTAGCGGACGGAGAGACCCAGTACTTC. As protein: CSAQGLADGETQYF.